The TCR beta chain described here comes from a study of T cells in localized non-small cell lung cancer. Libraries were prepared by immunoSEQ multiplex PCR; TCRdb keeps only in-frame clonotypes and omits some of them. The table has 2,800 or so clones, just under 30% seen once. Per germline, CDR1 SGDLS and CDR2 YYNGEE. CDR3 length: 15 amino acids. V shed 1 base and J shed 4 bases, with 12 bases lying between them. Regarding the study as a whole: Sequencing was restricted to one tumor region; therefore, heterogeneity remains possible.

As to this clone: What it recognizes is unknown.

Here the sequenced sample was lung tumor tissue, taken before any cancer treatment. This receptor was identified in a male donor aged 60 or over with stage II squamous cell lung carcinoma. The V call is TRBV9, the J call TRBJ1-3, with a tentative D call TRBD1 (6 bases). The CDR3 nucleotides read TGTGCCAGCAGCGTATCAGGGGCTTCCGGAAACACCATATATTTT. Encoded protein: CASSVSGASGNTIYF.